This T cell receptor (beta chain) was recorded in a study of T-cell reconstitution after alpha-beta-depleted transplantation in children. Study conclusions and caveats: For some patients, TCRbeta diversity was high at day 60 because of recipient T cells and thymic progenitors that survived. Most T-cell counts and diversity one year after the transplant came from T cells that were newly produced. Expanded graft clones, several hundred of them, were reportedly the source of alpha-beta T cells about two months after transplant.

This clonotype occurred a few times. What it recognizes is unknown. V lost 6 bases, J lost 3 bases, and 8 bases stayed unmatched. Germline CDR1 and CDR2: MNHEY and SMNVEV (reference sequence). There are 16 residues in the CDR3. The library targeted TCRbeta and was prepared with unique molecular identifiers. MiXCR, run by TCRdb on the PCR reads, gives a single entry per CDR3 protein. Of about 830,000 distinct CDR3 sequences in the sample, around 15% were seen once. This clonotype was sampled from a male patient aged 10 to 17 who had a stem cell transplant for acute lymphoblastic leukemia, so the T cells may come from the graft donor. This chain uses TRBV27 with TRBJ1-2, with 12 bases identical to TRBD1. Sequences were derived from PBMCs, mostly from graft donor cells, sampled 360 days after TCRalphabeta/CD19-depleted stem cell transplant. DNA of the CDR3: TGTGCCAGCAGGCCGGGACAGGGGGCGGGAGACTATGGCTACACCTTC. Translation gives CASRPGQGAGDYGYTF.